Each of the 10 T cell receptor beta chains below was sequenced from the same sample in a study of shared clonotypes between healthy human individuals. This table comes from immunoSEQ multiplex PCR, and its TCRdb copy is limited to in-frame clones, with some not included. The sample lists some 500,000 clones; around 80% were seen once. The source material was PBMCs. The origin of the receptors is a woman aged 40 to 55 in good health. Some clones in this sample may be carry-over from other donors' samples.

The CDR3 coding sequence is TGTGCCAGCAGCGTCGGTTTGGGACACCTCACCTTC. Translated: CASSVGLGHLTF. The chain recombines TRBV2 with TRBJ1-2; the D gene is possibly TRBD1 (6 bases). The V and J ends lost 6 bases and 13 bases respectively, with 18 bases between them. CDR3 length: 12 amino acids. Germline loops: CDR1 SNHLY, CDR2 FYNNEI.

The chain couples TRBV1 to TRBJ2-7; the table's D call of TRBD1 was not tested on the DNA. TRBV1 is labeled a pseudogene. This CDR3 has 14 amino acids. The CDR3 nucleotides read TGCACCAGCAGCCAAAAGGGGGCCTGTAGCGAGCAGTACTTC. This encodes CTSSQKGACSEQYF.

V and J are TRBV2 and TRBJ1-4, with D tentatively TRBD1 (6 bases). The CDR3 is made up of 17 amino acids. The germline V gene encodes CDR1 SNHLY and CDR2 FYNNEI. V was shortened by 7 bases and J by 7 bases, with 25 bases between the two germline ends. The CDR3 reads CASTRFETRGFVEKLFF. The CDR3 bases are TGTGCCAGCACCCGCTTCGAGACTAGGGGGTTTGTTGAAAAACTGTTTTTT.

This clone was seen a handful of times. Other DNA sequences within the sample encode an identical CDR3. V gene TRBV5-1 combines with J gene TRBJ2-7; D possibly corresponds to TRBD1 (5 bases). The length of the CDR3 is 14 residues. Per germline, CDR1 SGHRS and CDR2 YFSETQ. Trimming took off 0 bases at V and 1 base at J, with 8 bases between the two ends. The CDR3 DNA reads TGCGCCAGCAGCTTGGGGGGCGATTCCTACGAGCAGTACTTC. Amino acids: CASSLGGDSYEQYF.

This clone has more than one count but fewer than ten. At the DNA level, this CDR3 is encoded by other sequences in the same sample as well. CDR3: CASSDGTNTGELFF. DNA for the CDR3: TGTGCCAGCAGTGACGGGACTAACACCGGGGAGCTGTTTTTT. This rearrangement joins TRBV6-4 to TRBJ2-2; D is perhaps TRBD2 (6 bases). Trimming left V 2 bases short and J 2 bases short, with 6 bases between. The CDR3 runs 14 residues. Germline V gene data show CDR1 as MRHNA and CDR2 as SNTAGT.

The chain employs TRBV19 and TRBJ2-1; 7 positions match TRBD2. The CDR3 runs to 14 residues. V was pared by 3 bases and J by 7 bases, with 6 bases of the junction left unmatched. Germline CDR1 reads LNHDA; CDR2 reads SQIVND (reference sequence). For the CDR3, the DNA is TGTGCCAGTAGTATGGGGGACTACACTAATGAGCAGTTCTTC. Translated: CASSMGDYTNEQFF.

This clone was seen a few times. This chain's CDR3 is CASSWVNTEAFF. CDR3 bases: TGTGCCAGCAGCTGGGTGAACACTGAAGCTTTCTTT. The V gene is TRBV7-9, the J gene TRBJ1-1; no clear D. CDR1 and CDR2 from the germline V gene are SEHNR and FQNEAQ (reference sequence). V lost 4 bases, J lost 0 bases, and 3 bases lay in between. CDR3 length equals 12 residues. Full variable domain (missing parts from reference TRBV7-9 and TRBJ1-1): DTGVSQNPRHKITKRGQNVTFRCDPISEHNRLYWYRQTLGQGPEFLTYFQNEAQLEKSRLLSDRFSAERPKGSFSTLEIQRTEQGDSAMYLCASSWVNTEAFFGQGTRLTVV.

This clone was seen a handful of times. V is TRBV11-2 and J is TRBJ2-7, with TRBD2 matching over 9 bases. The V and J ends lost 5 bases and 4 bases, in that order; junction bases with no gene match: 6. CDR1 and CDR2 from the germline V gene are SGHAT and FQNNGV. The CDR3 is 14 amino acids. CDR3 loop: CASSPVAGVYEQYF. For the CDR3, the DNA is TGTGCCAGCAGCCCGGTAGCGGGAGTTTACGAGCAGTACTTC.

V is TRBV19 and J is TRBJ1-1, with a possible D match to TRBD1 (6 bases). V was shortened by 5 bases and J by 2 bases, with 15 bases between the two germline ends. Germline CDR1 LNHDA, CDR2 SQIVND (reference sequence). There are 15 residues in the CDR3. CDR3 sequence: CASSRGGQSNTEAFF. In DNA form, the CDR3 reads TGTGCCAGTAGTCGGGGCGGACAGAGTAACACTGAAGCTTTCTTT.

The V call is TRBV7-6, the J call TRBJ2-7; TRBD2 matches at 10 bases. CDR3 size: 15 residues. V dropped 5 bases and J dropped 2; count of bases not matched to a gene: 6. Germline V lookup: CDR1 SGHVS, CDR2 FNYEAQ. CDR3 protein: CASSIQRGGAYEQYF. Written as DNA, the CDR3 is TGTGCCAGCAGCATTCAGCGGGGGGGGGCCTACGAGCAGTACTTC.